The clone carrying this T cell receptor (beta chain) came up once. Participants came from about 23 US areas, aged about 18 to 89 years. Cohort placement rested on clinical history that participants reported themselves. All recovered Cohort 3 donors got two negative PCRs, got clearance, or saw symptom resolution. The data stem from a study of blood T cell repertoires in COVID-19. Trimming took 3 bases from V and 0 from J, leaving 13 bases between them. This CDR3 comprises 16 residues. CDR1 and CDR2 (germline): SGDLS, YYNGEE. Original analysis: Nucleated cell number was recorded as an estimate derived from reference gene primer amplification. Produced via immunoSEQ multiplex PCR; TCRdb's table is partial and in-frame only. V and J calls and clone size are as listed in that table; D and trimming were resolved from the DNA. The sample lists 280,000 or so clones; around 85% were seen once.

Material for sequencing was PBMCs or T cells enriched from blood (not recorded which). This receptor was obtained from a man younger than 40 who had recovered from COVID-19. This chain joins TRBV9 and TRBJ1-3; perhaps TRBD1 as D (6 bases). The CDR3 coding sequence is TGTGCCAGCAGCGGGGACATTGGGGGCTCTGGAAACACCATATATTTT. Protein: CASSGDIGGSGNTIYF.